These 24 T cell receptor beta chains were all obtained from the same sample, sequenced in a study of Tregs in tolerant kidney transplant recipients. The protocol was immunoSEQ multiplex PCR, while the TCRdb copy is restricted to in-frame clones and leaves out a portion. This sample has some 57,000 clones, with 90% to 95% found just once. Mixed chimerism was transient after nonmyeloablative marrow transplants from related graft donors. The material sequenced was CD8+ T cells from blood (PBMCs), taken 24 months after the transplant. Every receptor here comes from a human patient who received a combined kidney and bone marrow transplant. The T cells may come from the graft donor.

The rearrangement joins TRBV7-3 to TRBJ2-3; 7 bases match TRBD2. J was trimmed by 2 bases and V by 1 base; bases with no gene match: 3. This CDR3 has 15 amino acids. Germline assignment: CDR1 SGHTA and CDR2 FQGTGA. The CDR3 DNA reads TGTGCCAGCAGCTTAAGCGGGAGCCCCACAGATACGCAGTATTTT. Its protein is CASSLSGSPTDTQYF. Using reference TRBV7-3 and TRBJ2-3 for the parts outside the CDR3, the full variable domain is GAGVSQTPSNKVTEKGKYVELRCDPISGHTALYWYRQSLGQGPEFLIYFQGTGAADDSGLPNDRFFAVRPEGSVSTLKIQRTERGDSAVYLCASSLSGSPTDTQYFGPGTRLTVL.

This sequence joins TRBV5-6 and TRBJ2-6; 8 bases line up with TRBD1. The CDR3 spans 17 residues. Germline assignment: CDR1 SGHDT and CDR2 YYEEEE. J was trimmed by 1 base and V by 2 bases; bases with no gene match: 5. The CDR3 DNA is TGTGCCAGCAGCTTCGGGACAGGACTGTCTGGGGCCAACGTCCTGACTTTC. This sequence encodes CASSFGTGLSGANVLTF.

The genes are TRBV13 and TRBJ2-7, with D unclear. This CDR3 comprises 17 residues. Trimming removed 2 bases at V and 5 bases at J, with 22 bases between. Germline V lookup: CDR1 PRHDT, CDR2 FYEKMQ (reference sequence). Here the CDR3 DNA reads TGTGCCAGCAGCTTACCCCTCGGGTCTACTCCGGTCAACGAGCAGTACTTC. This encodes CASSLPLGSTPVNEQYF. Full variable domain (missing parts from reference TRBV13 and TRBJ2-7): AAGVIQSPRHLIKEKRETATLKCYPIPRHDTVYWYQQGPGQDPQFLISFYEKMQSDKGSIPDRFSAQQFSDYHSELNMSSLELGDSALYFCASSLPLGSTPVNEQYFGPGTRLTVT.

The J gene is TRBJ1-3, the V gene TRBV27; tentatively, D is TRBD1 (5 bases). V shed 0 bases and J shed 4 bases, with 7 bases lying between them. Germline CDR1 MNHEY, CDR2 SMNVEV (reference sequence). The CDR3 extends over 14 amino acids. Written as DNA, the CDR3 is TGTGCCAGCAGTTTATCAGGGGTAGGAAACACCATATATTTT. Residues: CASSLSGVGNTIYF.

In its sample, this clone was seen a few times. The chain couples TRBV7-3 to TRBJ2-3; D not certain. Per the germline V gene, CDR1 is SGHTA and CDR2 is FQGTGA. V lost 7 bases and J lost 1, with 12 bases in between. The CDR3 spans 14 residues. The CDR3 coding sequence is TGTGCCAGCACCCTACGCGGCGGCACAGATACGCAGTATTTT. This gives the protein CASTLRGGTDTQYF.

This chain links TRBV7-3 with TRBJ1-3, with 7 bases lining up with TRBD1. CDR1 is SGHTA and CDR2 is FQGTGA in the germline V gene. The CDR3 spans 15 residues. The ends lost 5 bases at V and 0 bases at J; junction bases unmatched: 4. CDR3 DNA: TGTGCCAGCAGCGCCGGGACAGCCTCTGGAAACACCATATATTTT. It translates to CASSAGTASGNTIYF.

V gene TRBV14 combines with J gene TRBJ2-2, with 8 bases identical to TRBD2. The germline gives CDR1 SGHDN, CDR2 FVKESK. V lost 1 base, J lost 1 base, and 5 bases stayed unmatched. The CDR3 has 17 residues. The CDR3 protein is CASSQVALAENTGELFF. In nucleotides, the CDR3 is TGTGCCAGCAGCCAAGTGGCACTAGCGGAGAACACCGGGGAGCTGTTTTTT. Complete variable domain (other parts from reference TRBV14 and TRBJ2-2): EAGVTQFPSHSVIEKGQTVTLRCDPISGHDNLYWYRRVMGKEIKFLLHFVKESKQDESGMPNNRFLAERTGGTYSTLKVQPAELEDSGVYFCASSQVALAENTGELFFGEGSRLTVL.

V is TRBV11-2 and J is TRBJ2-5; 8 bases match TRBD2. Germline assignment: CDR1 SGHAT and CDR2 FQNNGV. Trimming cost V 4 bases and J 1 base; bases outside gene matches: 5. The length of the CDR3 is 15 residues. The CDR3 spells CASSSLAGPQETQYF. CDR3 bases: TGTGCCAGCAGCTCGTTAGCGGGACCCCAAGAGACCCAGTACTTC.

The chain combines TRBV9 with TRBJ2-6; D not resolved. The V end lost 2 bases, the J end lost 0 bases, and 12 bases lay between the germline ends. The CDR3 runs to 17 residues. Looked up from germline, CDR1 is SGDLS and CDR2 is YYNGEE. The CDR3 loop reads CASSVNTHRSGANVLTF. The CDR3 DNA sequence: TGTGCCAGCAGCGTCAACACCCACCGCTCTGGGGCCAACGTCCTGACTTTC.

This chain joins TRBV4-3 and TRBJ2-7, with 8 bases that match TRBD2. V was clipped by 4 bases and J by 3 bases; unmatched bases: 14. There are 17 residues in the CDR3. Germline-derived CDR1 and CDR2 are LGHNA and YSLEER. For the CDR3, the DNA is TGCGCCAGCAGCCTGGGGCGGGGGGCTGTCTTCCTCTACGAGCAGTACTTC. As protein: CASSLGRGAVFLYEQYF.

The J gene is TRBJ1-2, the V gene TRBV7-3; D is ambiguous. CDR1 and CDR2 (germline): SGHTA, FQGTGA. This CDR3 is built from 13 residues. V was pared by 4 bases and J by 1 base, with 7 bases between. The CDR3 bases are TGTGCCAGCAGCTCCGAGGATAACTATGGCTACACCTTC. Translating it yields CASSSEDNYGYTF.

This rearrangement joins TRBV4-1 to TRBJ2-5; D ambiguous. CDR1 is MGHRA and CDR2 is YSYEKL in the germline V gene. The CDR3 extends over 14 amino acids. Trimming shortened V by 5 bases and J by 5 bases, and 15 bases separated the two germline ends. The chain's CDR3 is CASSFGSSAETQYF. For the CDR3, the DNA is TGCGCCAGCAGCTTCGGTTCCTCTGCGGAGACCCAGTACTTC.

The chain employs TRBV7-6 and TRBJ2-7; TRBD2 might be the D (5 bases). The V gene lost 0 bases and the J gene lost 0 bases, with 9 bases spanning the gap. This CDR3 is built from 15 residues. Germline values: CDR1 SGHVS, CDR2 FNYEAQ. CDR3: CASSLAGEGSYEQYF. CDR3 nucleotides: TGTGCCAGCAGCTTAGCCGGGGAAGGCTCCTACGAGCAGTACTTC. Drawing the rest from reference TRBV7-6 and TRBJ2-7, the complete variable domain is GAGVSQSPRYKVTKRGQDVALRCDPISGHVSLYWYRQALGQGPEFLTYFNYEAQQDKSGLPNDRFSAERPEGSISTLTIQRTEQRDSAMYRCASSLAGEGSYEQYFGPGTRLTVT.

This chain uses TRBV27 with TRBJ2-5; D unclear. The tail of the sequence fits TRBJ2-7 better, so the J call may be wrong. Germline CDR1 MNHEY, CDR2 SMNVEV (reference sequence). The CDR3 loop spans 13 amino acids. The CDR3 loop is CASSFSGSYEQYF. The CDR3 nucleotides read TGTGCCAGCAGTTTCTCCGGGTCCTACGAGCAGTACTTC.

The chain couples TRBV15 to TRBJ1-2; 7 nucleotides match TRBD1. V gave up 0 bases and J gave up 3 bases; unmatched junction bases: 1. Germline-derived CDR1 and CDR2 are LNHNV and YYDKDF (reference sequence). The CDR3 has 14 amino acids. The CDR3 nucleotides read TGTGCCACCAGCAGAGACGGACAGGACTATGGCTACACCTTC. Translated, it gives CATSRDGQDYGYTF.

The chain carries TRBV9 and TRBJ2-3; the match to TRBD1 covers 12 bases. Germline-derived CDR1 and CDR2 are SGDLS and YYNGEE. The length of the CDR3 is 19 residues. J lost 7 bases, V lost 0 bases, and 15 bases had no gene match. DNA of the CDR3: TGTGCCAGCAGCGTAGAGGGGGGGGACAGGGGGCCCCTCCTGAATACGCAGTATTTT. The encoded protein is CASSVEGGDRGPLLNTQYF.

This chain connects TRBV5-5 to TRBJ2-7, with 9 nucleotides matching TRBD1. The V gene end was trimmed by 3 bases and the J gene end by 1 base; junction bases not matched to a gene: 2. Per germline, CDR1 SGHKS and CDR2 YYEKEE (reference sequence). The CDR3 covers 14 residues. The CDR3 DNA sequence: TGTGCCAGCAGCTGGACAGGGGATTCCTACGAGCAGTACTTC. Its protein is CASSWTGDSYEQYF.

The chain joins TRBV9 to TRBJ2-1; tentatively, D is TRBD1 (6 bases). Germline CDR1 is SGDLS and CDR2 is YYNGEE. Trimming removed 0 bases at V and 3 bases at J, with 10 bases between. CDR3 size: 15 residues. The CDR3 coding sequence is TGTGCCAGCAGCGTAGCCGGGACAAACTACAATGAGCAGTTCTTC. Its protein product is CASSVAGTNYNEQFF. The full variable domain, rest sourced from reference TRBV9 and TRBJ2-1, is DSGVTQTPKHLITATGQRVTLRCSPRSGDLSVYWYQQSLDQGLQFLIQYYNGEERAKGNILERFSAQQFPDLHSELNLSSLELGDSALYFCASSVAGTNYNEQFFGPGTRLTVL.

The V call is TRBV7-8, the J call TRBJ2-5, with D perhaps matching TRBD2 (5 bases). V was shortened by 2 bases and J by 4 bases, with 20 bases between the two germline ends. The CDR3 sequence is 17 residues long. Looked up from germline, CDR1 is SGHVS and CDR2 is FQNEAQ. This CDR3 is CASSLSDWRIAGETQYF. CDR3 in DNA: TGTGCCAGCAGCTTATCGGACTGGCGGATAGCCGGAGAGACCCAGTACTTC.

V is TRBV5-4 and J is TRBJ2-7; TRBD2 is a possible D gene (5 bases). Per the germline V gene, CDR1 is SGHNT and CDR2 is YYREEE (reference sequence). Trimming pared 0 bases from V and 5 bases from J, leaving 12 bases between. This CDR3 comprises 14 residues. CDR3 bases: TGTGCCAGCAGCTTGGGTCGGGGATTCGACGAGCAGTACTTC. Its translation: CASSLGRGFDEQYF.

The chain combines TRBV4-1 with TRBJ1-2; D gene uncertain. CDR1 and CDR2 (germline): MGHRA, YSYEKL. Between the trimmed V and J ends, which lost 1 base and 8 bases, there was a span of 14 bases. The CDR3 has 14 amino acids. CDR3 region: CASSQGADGWGYTF. CDR3 DNA sequence: TGCGCCAGCAGCCAAGGGGCCGATGGTTGGGGCTACACCTTC.

This clone turned up a few times. The CDR3 reads CASSAQGIREQFF. CDR3 DNA sequence: TGTGCCAGCAGTGCGCAGGGGATCAGGGAGCAGTTCTTC. The genes are TRBV6-1 and TRBJ2-1; weak D call: TRBD1 (6 bases). This CDR3 has 13 residues. Germline lookup yields CDR1 MNHNS and CDR2 SASEGT. Trimming stripped 4 bases from V and 10 bases from J, with 14 bases between.

This chain uses TRBV7-9 with TRBJ2-1; 8 bases fit TRBD1. The CDR3 contains 15 residues. J gave up 7 bases and V 0 bases, and 5 bases lay outside the gene matches. Germline assignment: CDR1 SEHNR and CDR2 FQNEAQ (reference sequence). DNA for the CDR3: TGTGCCAGCAGCTTAGCACAGGGGGTGAGGAATGAGCAGTTCTTC. Translation gives CASSLAQGVRNEQFF.

This clone was recorded a few times. This chain links TRBV28 with TRBJ2-7; 7 bases are shared with TRBD1. V shed 6 bases and J 0 bases; nucleotides not matched to a gene: 11. Germline V lookup: CDR1 MDHEN, CDR2 SYDVKM. CDR3 length equals 16 residues. This CDR3 is CASRDRVDVSSYEQYF. The CDR3 DNA reads TGTGCCAGCAGAGACAGGGTGGACGTTTCCTCCTACGAGCAGTACTTC. Together with reference TRBV28 and TRBJ2-7, the CDR3 gives the full variable domain: DVKVTQSSRYLVKRTGEKVFLECVQDMDHENMFWYRQDPGLGLRLIYFSYDVKMKEKGDIPEGYSVSREKKERFSLILESASTNQTSMYLCASRDRVDVSSYEQYFGPGTRLTVT.